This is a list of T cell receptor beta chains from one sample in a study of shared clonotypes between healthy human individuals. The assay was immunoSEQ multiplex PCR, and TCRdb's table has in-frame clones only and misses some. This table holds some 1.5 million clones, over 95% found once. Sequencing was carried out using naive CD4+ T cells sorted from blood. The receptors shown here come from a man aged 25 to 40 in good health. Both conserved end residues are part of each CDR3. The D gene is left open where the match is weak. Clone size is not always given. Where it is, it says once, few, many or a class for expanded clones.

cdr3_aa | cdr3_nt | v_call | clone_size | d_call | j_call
CASSLVSSYGYTF | TGTGCCAGCAGCTTAGTATCGTCATATGGCTACACCTTC | TRBV7-9 | - | - | TRBJ1-2
CASRDSIKAITF | TGTGCCAGCAGGGACTCCATCAAGGCCATAACCTTC | TRBV28 | - | - | TRBJ1-2
CASSFRGKGEGYTF | TGTGCCAGCAGTTTCAGGGGAAAAGGCGAGGGCTACACCTTC | TRBV28 | - | - | TRBJ1-2
CASSLEGLAGLTDTQYF | TGTGCCAGCAGCTTAGAGGGGCTAGCGGGTCTCACAGATACGCAGTATTTT | TRBV13 | - | TRBD2 | TRBJ2-3
CASGRLDTGELFF | TGTGCCAGCGGGCGCCTGGACACCGGGGAGCTGTTTTTT | TRBV28 | once | - | TRBJ2-2
CASSVQVETRGPNYGYTF | TGTGCCAGCAGCGTACAAGTAGAAACCAGGGGCCCGAACTATGGCTACACCTTC | TRBV9 | - | - | TRBJ1-2
CASSEALGGYYEQYF | TGTGCCAGCAGTGAAGCGCTGGGGGGCTACTACGAGCAGTACTTC | TRBV6-1 | - | - | TRBJ2-7
CASSLGGGEQYF | TGTGCCAGCAGCCTTGGTGGTGGAGAGCAGTACTTC | TRBV6-6 | - | - | TRBJ2-7
CATSGLAGRGDTQYF | TGTGCCACCAGCGGGCTAGCGGGACGAGGAGATACGCAGTATTTT | TRBV15 | - | TRBD2 | TRBJ2-3
CASSVGIDTEAFF | TGTGCCAGCAGCGTAGGGATAGACACTGAAGCTTTCTTT | TRBV9 | few | - | TRBJ1-1
CASSFGPGTGELFF | - | TRBV28 | - | - | TRBJ2-2